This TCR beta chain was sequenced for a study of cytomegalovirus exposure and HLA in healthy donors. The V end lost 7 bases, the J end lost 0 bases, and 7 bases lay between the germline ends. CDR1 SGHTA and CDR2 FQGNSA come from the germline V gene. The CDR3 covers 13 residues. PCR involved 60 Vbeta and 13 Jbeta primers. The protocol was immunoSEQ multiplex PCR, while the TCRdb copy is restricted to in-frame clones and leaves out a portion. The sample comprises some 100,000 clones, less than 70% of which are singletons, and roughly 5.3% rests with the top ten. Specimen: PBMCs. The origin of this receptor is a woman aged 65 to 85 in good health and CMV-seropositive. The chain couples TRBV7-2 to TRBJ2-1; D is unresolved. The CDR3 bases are TGTGCCAGCAAGGAGAGCTCCTACAATGAGCAGTTCTTC. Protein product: CASKESSYNEQFF.